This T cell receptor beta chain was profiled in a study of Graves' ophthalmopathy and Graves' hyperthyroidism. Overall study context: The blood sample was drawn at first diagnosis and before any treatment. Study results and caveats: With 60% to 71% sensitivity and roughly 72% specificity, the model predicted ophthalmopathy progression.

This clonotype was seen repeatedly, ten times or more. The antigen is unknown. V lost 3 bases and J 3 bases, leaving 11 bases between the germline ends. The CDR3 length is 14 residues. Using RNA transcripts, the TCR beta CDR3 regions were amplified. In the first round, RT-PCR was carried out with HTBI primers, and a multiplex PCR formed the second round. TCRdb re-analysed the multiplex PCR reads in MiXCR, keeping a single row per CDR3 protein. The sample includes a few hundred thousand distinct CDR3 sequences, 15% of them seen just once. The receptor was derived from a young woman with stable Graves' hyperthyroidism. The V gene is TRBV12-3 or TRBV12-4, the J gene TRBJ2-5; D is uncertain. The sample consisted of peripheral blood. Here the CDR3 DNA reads TGTGCCAGCAGTTTTCTCCCGACGGAAGAGACCCAGTACTTC. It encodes CASSFLPTEETQYF.